This TCR beta chain derives from a study of response to subunit inactivated influenza vaccine. General study points: A suggestion made by the authors is that each seasonal influenza vaccination recruits few new T cells.

Trimming left V 0 bases short and J 11 bases short, with 15 bases between. The CDR3 is 14 amino acids. Germline-derived CDR1 and CDR2 are SGDLS and YYNGEE. This clonotype was found a few times. The antigen is not known. TCRdb used MiXCR to reprocess the RT-PCR reads, holding one entry per CDR3 protein. The repertoire consists of under 550,000 distinct CDR3 sequences, with approximately 6.9% occurring once and the leading ten covering around 14%. The sequence came from a man between 50 and 70 years old who received an inactivated influenza vaccine. The chain links TRBV9 to TRBJ2-4, with D perhaps TRBD1 or TRBD2 (5 bases each). The material sequenced was PBMCs from blood, taken less than 30 months after vaccination. The CDR3 DNA reads as TGTGCCAGCAGCGTAGGGAATCCAAGGGACGTTCAGTACTTC. It encodes CASSVGNPRDVQYF.